This paragraph covers one TCR beta chain sequence. This sample stems from a study of blood T cell repertoires in COVID-19. Study context: From T cells, B-cell-depleted T cells, or PBMCs came the material, which was cDNA or gDNA.

Generated by immunoSEQ multiplex PCR, the TCRdb table keeps only in-frame clones and is missing some. The top ten clones hold about 0.64% of a sample with some 260,000 clones, 88% of them seen once. With 5 bases removed from V and 4 bases from J, the gap between germline ends came to 11 bases. Germline CDR1 MRHNA, CDR2 SNTAGT. The CDR3 runs 14 residues. This receptor was obtained from a human donor in a cohort sampled during active COVID-19. Specimen: peripheral blood. The chain has TRBV6-4 and TRBJ2-2; D remains unclear. The CDR3 DNA follows: TGTGCCAGCAGTTCGAATCCAGGCACCGGGGAGCTGTTTTTT. It codes for CASSSNPGTGELFF.